The T cell receptor (beta chain) under discussion was sequenced for a study of shared clonotypes between healthy human individuals. Study results and limitations: Clonotypes which were not shared had lower generation probabilities than clonotypes that all four donors shared.

Remarks on this clone: No antigen is known for it.

Generated by immunoSEQ multiplex PCR, the TCRdb table keeps only in-frame clones and is missing some. The data show 2 million to 2.5 million clones, roughly 90% seen once. CDR3 size: 11 residues. Germline V CDR1 and CDR2: DFQATT, SNEGSKA (reference sequence). The V gene lost 5 bases and the J gene lost 0 bases, with 5 bases spanning the gap. Sequencing used naive CD4+ T cells from PBMCs. The subset is: CD45RA+ positively selected. This TCR came from a young man in good health. Some clones in this sample may be carry-over from other donors' samples. This chain connects TRBV20-1 to TRBJ2-7; D is ambiguous. CDR3 nucleotide sequence: TGCAGTGCTTACTACTCCTACGAGCAGTACTTC. Protein sequence: CSAYYSYEQYF.